This T cell receptor (beta chain) was recovered during a study of vaccination effects on CD4 cells after COVID-19 (dated 2022 in TCRdb). About the investigation overall: Participants received two doses of either the BNT162b2 or the mRNA-1273 mRNA SARS-CoV-2 vaccine. The study compared SARS-CoV-2 spike-specific CD4+ TCR repertoires before and after mRNA vaccination in COVID-19 convalescent patients and infection-naive vaccine recipients. The full study included around nine COVID-19 convalescent patients and a handful of SARS-CoV-2-naive healthy vaccine recipients. The Oncomine TCR Beta short-read assay on an Illumina iSeq 100 was used to sequence cultures from other donors in the study.

Trimming removed 3 bases from V and 0 bases from J, leaving 27 bases between the germline ends. The germline V gene supplies CDR1 SGHRS and CDR2 YFSETQ. The CDR3 numbers 21 residues from cysteine through phenylalanine. Only CDR3 DNA is held: 63 bases, read in frame from base 1. The library was produced with the immunoSEQ multiplex PCR assay. DNA from the cultured, isolated CD4+ T cells was subjected to TCR beta CDR3 sequencing. Processing in the source paper ran as follows. Non-productive TCR sequences were removed and reads were trimmed to the CDR3 region, keeping CDR3s of at least 7 amino acids. The MANAFEST web app was used to pick out antigen-specific clonotypes by comparing their expansion in peptide wells with that in reference cultures. To be called positive, a clone needed expansion at FDR<0.05 compared with the reference and with all other wells, an odds ratio greater than 5, and a frequency greater than 0.1% in two replicate wells. A clonotype was defined as cross-reactive if the clonotype was significantly expanded both in SARS-CoV-2 spike wells and in at least one common cold coronavirus spike condition. Levenshtein distance calculated with the stringdist R package was used to assess CDR3 similarity, and unrooted trees were constructed with ape in R 3.6.1. TCRdb took over this immuneACCESS table, retaining in-frame rearrangements with V and J assigned. Such tables are incomplete; in checked studies, under half of the missing clones stem from an unresolved V gene, and the remainder is unexplained. V, J and clone size reflect that table, while D and trimming were determined from the DNA. The sample profile shows around 21,000 clones; 55% to 75% of them were found once. The ten largest clones add up to around 10% of the sample.

Results and caveats for the whole study, not just this receptor: Among healthy vaccine recipients, nearly all vaccine-induced clones were SARS-CoV-2 mono-reactive, and just 1 of 255 was cross-reactive with common cold coronaviruses. At late post-vaccination timepoints, both infection-induced and vaccine-induced clones showed marked clonal contraction, consistent with waning T cell responses. The study was limited by a small number of convalescent patients, and early post-infection timepoints were lacking.

To identify antigen-specific CD4+ T cell clonotypes by their expansion, the ViraFEST assay first stimulated PBMC with viral peptide pools and then applied TCR sequencing. After less than 13 days of culture, CD4+ T cells were isolated with the EasySep CD4+ T cell isolation kit. Negative nucleocapsid antibody results before and after vaccination confirmed that the healthy vaccine recipients had no prior SARS-CoV-2 infection. Each well held two million PBMC cultured in IMDM containing around 5.1% human AB serum, 8.5 to 10 IU/ml IL-2 and gentamicin, along with roughly 10 ug/ml peptides. Half of the culture medium was replaced with fresh IL-2-containing medium on days 3 and 7. Unless otherwise noted, each peptide stimulation condition was cultured in triplicate wells. PBMC were separated from whole blood using Ficoll-Paque Plus gradient centrifugation and were then either cryopreserved at -140C or used fresh. The overlapping peptide pools covered the spike proteins of SARS-CoV-2 as well as those of the common cold coronaviruses HCoV-NL63, HCoV-OC43 and HCoV-229E. Genomic DNA was extracted from cultured CD4+ T cells with the QIAamp micro DNA kit.

In regard to this clone: Its antigen is currently not known. No qualities accompany the bases; no much larger clone lies one base away.

Sequencing used CD4+ T cells from PBMCs cultured with HCoV-NL63 spike peptides, obtained before COVID-19 vaccination. The cell subset or site label corresponds to: HCoV-NL63 spike overlapping peptide pool stimulation. Here the chain combines TRBV5-1 and TRBJ2-2, with the identity of the D gene unclear. The TCR sequence derives from a human donor who received a COVID-19 vaccine. The CDR3 corresponds to CASSSPSAERHKKSNTGELFF. The sequenced DNA is TGCGCCAGCAGCTCCCCATCGGCGGAAAGACATAAGAAATCGAACACCGGGGAGCTGTTTTTT.